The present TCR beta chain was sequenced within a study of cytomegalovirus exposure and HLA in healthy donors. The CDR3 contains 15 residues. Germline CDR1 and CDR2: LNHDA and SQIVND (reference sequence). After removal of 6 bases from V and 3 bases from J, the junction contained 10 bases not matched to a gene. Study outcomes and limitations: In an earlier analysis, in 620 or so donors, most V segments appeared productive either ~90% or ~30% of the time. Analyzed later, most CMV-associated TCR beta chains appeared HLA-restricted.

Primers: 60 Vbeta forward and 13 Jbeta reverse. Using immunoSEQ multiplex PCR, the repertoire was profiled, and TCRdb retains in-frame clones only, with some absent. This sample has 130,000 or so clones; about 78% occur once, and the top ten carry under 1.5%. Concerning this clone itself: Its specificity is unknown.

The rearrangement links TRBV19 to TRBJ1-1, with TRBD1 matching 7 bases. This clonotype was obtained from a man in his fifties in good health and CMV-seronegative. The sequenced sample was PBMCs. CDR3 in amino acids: CASSPRRGRDTEAFF. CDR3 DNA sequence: TGTGCCAGTAGCCCACGGAGGGGGCGAGACACTGAAGCTTTCTTT.